The T cell receptor beta chain described here comes from a study of cytomegalovirus exposure and HLA in healthy donors. A multiplex PCR was run with 60 Vbeta primers and 13 Jbeta primers. Profiled with immunoSEQ multiplex PCR; TCRdb holds only in-frame clones, not every one. This sample has around 150,000 clones, with 72% found just once. This clone was seen a handful of times. V lost 2 bases and J 5 bases, leaving 9 bases between the germline ends. The V gene's germline CDR1 is MNHEY and CDR2 SMNVEV (reference sequence). The CDR3 runs 13 residues. Sequenced input: PBMCs. This receptor was identified in a man aged 50 to 60 in good health and CMV-seropositive. The J gene is TRBJ2-5, the V gene TRBV27; TRBD2 might be the D (6 bases). CDR3 sequence: CASSLKGTETQYF. As DNA, the CDR3 is TGTGCCAGCAGTTTAAAGGGGACTGAGACCCAGTACTTC.